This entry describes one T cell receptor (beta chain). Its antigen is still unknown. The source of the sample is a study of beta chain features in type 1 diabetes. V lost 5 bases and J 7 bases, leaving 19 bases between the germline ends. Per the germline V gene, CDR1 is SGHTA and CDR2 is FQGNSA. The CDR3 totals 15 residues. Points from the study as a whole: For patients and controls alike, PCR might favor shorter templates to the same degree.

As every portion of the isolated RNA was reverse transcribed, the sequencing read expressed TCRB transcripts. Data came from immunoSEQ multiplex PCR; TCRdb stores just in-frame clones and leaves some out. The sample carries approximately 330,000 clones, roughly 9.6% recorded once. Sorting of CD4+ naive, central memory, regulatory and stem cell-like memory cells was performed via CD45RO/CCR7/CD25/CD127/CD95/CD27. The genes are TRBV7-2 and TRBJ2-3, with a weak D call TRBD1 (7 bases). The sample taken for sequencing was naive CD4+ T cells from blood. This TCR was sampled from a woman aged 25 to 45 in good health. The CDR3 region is CASSQRGTDVNTQYF. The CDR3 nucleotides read TGTGCCAGCAGCCAACGGGGGACAGACGTGAATACGCAGTATTTT.